This T cell receptor beta chain was captured by sequencing in a study of blood T cell repertoires in COVID-19. The overall study: From the United States, Italy and Spain came samples of acute and convalescent COVID-19. PBMCs, B-cell-depleted T cells, or T cells provided the cDNA or gDNA that made up the material.

Seattle patients were enrolled while actively infected and followed longitudinally. As processed by the authors: Researchers report that nucleated cell counts were estimated from reference gene primer amplification. The assay was immunoSEQ multiplex PCR, and TCRdb's table has in-frame clones only and misses some. The D gene and trimming were derived from the DNA, and the V and J assignments and clone size from that table. The repertoire holds tens of thousands of clones, with about 87% as singletons. CDR3 length equals 16 residues. Trimming at V came to 5 bases and at J to 6 bases, leaving 11 bases not matched to a gene. Germline CDR1 is WSHSY and CDR2 is SAAADI.

This TCR was recovered from a man aged 40-49 years with COVID-19, enrolled during active disease. The chain has TRBV10-2 and TRBJ2-1, with 9 bases that match TRBD2. Sequencing was done on a sample of peripheral blood. CDR3 in amino acids: CASSLDSGGQINEQFF. As DNA, the CDR3 is TGCGCCAGCAGTCTAGATAGCGGGGGACAGATCAATGAGCAGTTCTTC.